These T cell receptor beta chains were read from a single sample in a study of tumor-infiltrating lymphocytes in oesophageal squamous cell carcinoma. MiXCR, run by TCRdb on the PCR reads, gives a single entry per CDR3 protein. The sample lists some 6,700 distinct CDR3 sequences, about 15% occurring once. Material for sequencing was esophageal tumor tissue. These receptors all come from a male donor with esophageal squamous cell carcinoma. Each CDR3 is given with its conserved first and last residue. A D gene is named only where the DNA matches it firmly.

D gene	J gene	V gene	CDR3 protein
NA	TRBJ2-5	TRBV11-2	CASSLGRTGWYF
NA	TRBJ2-3	TRBV6-4	CASSDSTTDTQYF
TRBD2	TRBJ2-1	TRBV5-4	CASGGFQRGHNEQFF
NA	TRBJ1-5	TRBV20-1	CSARGTGRYNQPQHF
NA	TRBJ1-1	TRBV18	CASSPVEQSVLAEAFF
NA	TRBJ2-2	TRBV2	CASSEAVTGELFF
NA	TRBJ2-2	TRBV24-1	CATSDLQETGELFF
NA	TRBJ2-3	TRBV6-1	CASAFSGASLADTQYF
NA	TRBJ2-6	TRBV27	CASRLHGTLGLWLHLRF
TRBD2	TRBJ2-1	TRBV7-3	CASSMTSGGNEQFF
TRBD1	TRBJ2-7	TRBV7-9	CASSPQGDSYEQYF
NA	TRBJ2-3	TRBV7-9	CASSLVSGLQTRYF
NA	TRBJ2-3	TRBV12-3/TRBV12-4	CASSPSYQDTQYF
TRBD2	TRBJ2-2	TRBV25-1	CASSTTGTSGGANTGELFF
TRBD2	TRBJ2-3	TRBV5-4	CASSLRLAGATDTQYF
NA	TRBJ1-6	TRBV19	CASSQGRLNSPLHF
NA	TRBJ1-1	TRBV12-3/TRBV12-4	CASSPHLGTEAFF
NA	TRBJ2-2	TRBV7-9	CASRSGRENTGELFF
NA	TRBJ1-5	TRBV19	CASSIYRQTNQPQHF
NA	TRBJ1-2	TRBV6-6	CASSYGQEDLRGYGYTF
NA	TRBJ2-4	TRBV11-3	CASSLAGSRVTSPLHF
TRBD1	TRBJ2-1	TRBV5-4	CASSERQGWDEQFF
TRBD2	TRBJ2-3	TRBV12-3/TRBV12-4	CASSLPSGGTDTQYF
TRBD1	TRBJ2-2	TRBV12-3/TRBV12-4	CASRKTGVF
TRBD2	TRBJ2-5	TRBV6-1	CASRMGGDEQYF
NA	TRBJ2-7	TRBV7-2	CASSPTERQVVNEQYF
NA	TRBJ1-1	TRBV12-3/TRBV12-4	CASSFGGAEAFF
NA	TRBJ2-1	TRBV18	CASSPEGFEDEQFF
TRBD2	TRBJ2-7	TRBV11-3	CASSPGTSGEQYF
TRBD2	NA	TRBV5-1	CASSWAPLAGGRYEQYF
NA	TRBJ1-3	TRBV14	CASRRGSHSGNTIYF
NA	TRBJ1-5	TRBV12-3/TRBV12-4	CASSLVGVRGNQPQHF
TRBD1	TRBJ2-5	TRBV19	CASGDRVRPEQYF
NA	TRBJ2-7	TRBV7-2	CASSRPGYEQYF
NA	TRBJ2-3	TRBV2	CASSGLTDTQYF
NA	TRBJ2-1	TRBV3-1	CASSHRAGAGGEQFF
NA	TRBJ2-7	TRBV6-1	CASSEGAGISYEQYF
NA	TRBJ2-7	TRBV12-2	CASRLVGAGQYF
NA	TRBJ1-1	TRBV4-2	CASSPNPENTEAFF
NA	TRBJ2-2	TRBV5-8	CASSFMGGRDTGELFF
TRBD1	TRBJ2-5	TRBV4-1	CASSQDGKGTEETQYF